This T cell receptor (beta chain) was identified during a study of blood T cell repertoires in COVID-19. Background on the study: There were acute and convalescent COVID-19 samples, and they came from the United States, Italy and Spain. The analysed material was cDNA or gDNA that came from T cells, B-cell-depleted T cells, or PBMCs.

TCRdb's table, derived via immunoSEQ multiplex PCR, lists solely in-frame clones and lacks some. The sample comprises more than 50,000 clones, around 67% of which are singletons, and more than 11% rests with the top ten. Germline V lookup: CDR1 SGHVS, CDR2 FQNEAQ. J gave up 7 bases and V 5 bases, and 9 bases lay outside the gene matches. This CDR3 comprises 16 residues. The chain recombines TRBV7-8 with TRBJ2-5; 14 bases align to TRBD2. The sample comprised peripheral blood. The clonotype was recovered from a woman aged 70 to 79 with acute or convalescent COVID-19. The CDR3 nucleotides are TGTGCCAGCAGCCCCCGACTAGCGGGGGGGCCGGGGACCCAGTACTTC. It codes for CASSPRLAGGPGTQYF.